The text below deals with one TCR beta chain. Antigen: not known. CD45RO-negative, CCR7-positively selected cells formed the naive CD8 fraction, excluding terminally differentiated effector memory CD45RA+ cells. The data derive from a study of shared clonotypes between healthy human individuals. Study summary: CD4 naive cells filled three plates per donor, CD4 memory three, CD8 naive two and CD8 memory one. Study outcomes and limitations: Sorted-subset sequencing was shown by rarefaction to be incomplete despite large depth.

CDR3 length: 15 amino acids. Germline V gene lookup returns CDR1 MNHEY and CDR2 SMNVEV (reference sequence). Trimming removed 4 bases at V and 3 bases at J, with 13 bases between. Each subset's genomic DNA was shared equally among a number of immunoSEQ plates. Sorted subsets were amplified in replicate PCRs using 200 ng DNA, 30,000 to 35,000 T cell genomes. Method: immunoSEQ multiplex PCR; TCRdb's copy keeps in-frame clones and lacks some. Of around 1,900,000 clones listed, around 93% are singletons. The V call is TRBV27, the J call TRBJ2-1, with TRBD1 as a possible D gene (6 bases). Sequencing was performed on naive CD8+ T cells from PBMCs. The receptor's source is a man between 18 and 35 years old in good health. Some clones in this sample may be carry-over from other donors' samples. In DNA form, the CDR3 reads TGTGCCAGCAGTTCCGCAGGGGATGACTACAATGAGCAGTTCTTC. It specifies CASSSAGDDYNEQFF.